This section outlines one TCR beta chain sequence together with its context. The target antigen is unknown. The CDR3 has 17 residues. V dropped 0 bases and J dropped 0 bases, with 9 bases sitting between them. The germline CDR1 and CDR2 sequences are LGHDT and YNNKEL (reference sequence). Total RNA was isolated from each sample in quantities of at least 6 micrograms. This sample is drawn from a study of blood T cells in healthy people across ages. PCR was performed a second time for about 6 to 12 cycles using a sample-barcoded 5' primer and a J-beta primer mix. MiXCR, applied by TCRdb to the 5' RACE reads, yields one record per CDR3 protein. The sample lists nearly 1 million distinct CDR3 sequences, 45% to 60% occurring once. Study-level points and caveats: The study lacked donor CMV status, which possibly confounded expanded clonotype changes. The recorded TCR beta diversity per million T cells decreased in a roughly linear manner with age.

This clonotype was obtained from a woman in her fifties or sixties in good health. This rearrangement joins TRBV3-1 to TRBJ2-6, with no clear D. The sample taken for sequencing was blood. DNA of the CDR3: TGTGCCAGCAGCCAAGATTACGTTAGCTCTGGGGCCAACGTCCTGACTTTC. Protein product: CASSQDYVSSGANVLTF.